A single T cell receptor beta chain is shown here with its context. Its target antigen remains unknown. Per-nucleotide qualities are absent, and no much larger clonotype sits a single base away. This entry is derived from a study of T cell responses to AZD1222 COVID-19 vaccine (dated by TCRdb to the early 2020s). With respect to the entire study: TCR sequencing was performed for about 250 trial participants, of whom about 200 were given two doses of AZD1222 and some 26 were given two doses of MenACWY control vaccine. Trial participants were enrolled by age into subgroups of 18-55, 56-69 and 70-plus years, and around 150, 29 and 61 TCR-sequenced participants, respectively, were included in these subgroups. Overall study outcomes, separate from this receptor: Vaccine-associated CD4 TCRs spanned the whole spike protein, with dominant responses in regions 160-218 and 743-854. The 56-69-year group was small, and its depth increase did not reach significance, likely because of low power. Spike-specific TCR breadth and depth rose significantly after two AZD1222 doses compared with day 0 and with MenACWY recipients. Because no day 14 peak-response samples were available, repertoires were characterized only after the peak T cell response. Participants were mostly white British and included more females than males, and it was suggested by the authors that clonal diversity may have been underestimated. Conclusions about previously exposed vaccinees were limited because only a handful of AZD1222 recipients were SARS-CoV-2 seropositive at baseline. Reportedly, close to half of the unique spike-specific TCRs recognized epitopes lying outside the regions that are mutated in the B.1.351 and B.1.1.7 variants.

The CDR3 regions of human TCRbeta chains were analyzed by immunosequencing. From the authors' description of their analysis: Repertoire TCRs were matched against a reference library of SARS-CoV-2-specific TCRs generated with the MIRA antigen-specificity platform. Breadth was defined as the fraction of unique TCRs that were SARS-CoV-2-associated, and depth was defined as the fraction of total T cells that were SARS-CoV-2-associated. Using the MIRA data, each spike-specific TCR was mapped to the spike region that the TCR reacts to and placed in a CD4 or CD8 class. Log10-transformed breadth and depth values were compared by one-way ANOVA with Sidak's multiple comparisons tests. TCRdb took this table from immuneACCESS and kept in-frame rearrangements with V and J called. Such tables lack part of the clones; where checked against another copy, unresolved V genes explain under half of the gap, and the rest is unexplained. Clone size and the V and J calls come from that table; the DNA yielded D and trimming. The sample table shows around 150,000 clones, and just under 95% are seen once. 6% to 7% of the sample goes to the ten largest clones.

Reading the label with the study, this specimen's time point is: about 28 days (+/-7) after the second vaccine dose. AZD1222 recipients given second doses at about 4 weeks or at about 12 weeks were pooled, since spike-specific TCR depth and breadth were not found to differ between the two schedules. The vaccinee samples were drawn from two UK trials, COV001 and COV002, one of which was a single-blind randomized controlled phase 2/3 trial testing AZD1222 (ChAdOx1 nCoV-19) in healthy adults. For TCRbeta chain sequencing, PBMC samples were collected from trial participants at day 0 and at day 28 after the second dose. The sequenced sample was peripheral blood, obtained 28 days after the second AZD1222 dose. This TCR was sampled from an adult who received the AZD1222 COVID-19 vaccine.

The CDR3 region: CASSQGNSETQYF. In nucleotides, the sequence is TGTGCCAGCAGCCAAGGGAATAGTGAGACCCAGTACTTC. The chain joins TRBV3-1 (or the pseudogene TRBV3-2) to TRBJ2-5; no D segment can be confidently identified. The germline V gene (reference sequence) yields LGHDT for CDR1 and YNNKEL for CDR2. Spanning cysteine to phenylalanine, the CDR3 consists of 13 amino acids. The DNA shown is the 39-base CDR3, in frame from base 1. A distance of 8 bases separates the germline ends of V and J, which lose 1 base and 5 bases respectively.